This T cell receptor (beta chain) appears in the sequencing data of a study of prognosis after radiotherapy for stage I lung cancer. The CDR3 consists of 15 residues. V gave up 1 base and J gave up 5 bases; unmatched junction bases: 5. CDR1 is DFQATT and CDR2 is SNEGSKA in the germline V gene (reference sequence). Imaging by CT and PET/CT found every patient node-negative, and no patient had prior chemotherapy, radiotherapy or other malignancies. Genomic DNA provided the template from which TCR beta CDR3 was amplified by two-round multiplex PCR. Round-one PCR had primers specific to each TRBV and TRBJ gene. A single record per CDR3 protein comes from TCRdb applying MiXCR to the multiplex PCR reads. The table lists around 51,000 distinct CDR3 sequences, less than 35% of them singletons.

The specimen was PBMCs, collected before or after stereotactic body radiation therapy (not recorded which). The rearrangement links TRBV20-1 to TRBJ2-1; 10 bases align to TRBD2. The source of this sequence is a donor over 45 with non-small cell lung cancer. In nucleotides, the CDR3 is TGCAGTGCTAGAGGGGTACTAGCGGGGAACAATGAGCAGTTCTTC. The encoded protein is CSARGVLAGNNEQFF.